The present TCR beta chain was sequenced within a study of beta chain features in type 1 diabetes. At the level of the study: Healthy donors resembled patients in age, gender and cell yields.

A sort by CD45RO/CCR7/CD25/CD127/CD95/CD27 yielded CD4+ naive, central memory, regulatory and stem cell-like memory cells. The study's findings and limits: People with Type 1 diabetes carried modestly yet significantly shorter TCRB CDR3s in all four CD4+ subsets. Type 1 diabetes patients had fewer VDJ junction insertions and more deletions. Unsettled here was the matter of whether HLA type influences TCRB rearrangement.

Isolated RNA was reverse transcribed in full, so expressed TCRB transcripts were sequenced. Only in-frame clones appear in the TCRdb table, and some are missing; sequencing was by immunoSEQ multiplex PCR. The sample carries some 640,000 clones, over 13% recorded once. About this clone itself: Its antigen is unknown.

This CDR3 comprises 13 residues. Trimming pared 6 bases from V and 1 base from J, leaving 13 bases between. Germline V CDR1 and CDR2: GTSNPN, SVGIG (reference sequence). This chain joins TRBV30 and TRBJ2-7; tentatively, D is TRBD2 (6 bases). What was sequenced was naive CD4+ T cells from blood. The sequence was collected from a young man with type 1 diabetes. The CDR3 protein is CACSRDSSYEQYF. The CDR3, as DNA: TGTGCCTGCTCCCGGGACTCGTCCTACGAGCAGTACTTC.